The next 30 T cell receptor beta chains were all read from a single sample in a study of blood T cells in healthy people across ages. With a J-beta primer mix and a sample-barcoded 5' primer, a second PCR ran 7 to 11 cycles. TCRdb reprocessed the 5' RACE reads via MiXCR and lists one record per CDR3 protein. The sample holds around 1.5 million distinct CDR3 sequences; 59% are singletons and the top ten take about 6.7%. The sample consisted of blood. These TCRs come from a man younger than 35 in good health.

V is TRBV19 and J is TRBJ2-3; D is possibly TRBD1 (6 bases). Germline assignment: CDR1 LNHDA and CDR2 SQIVND (reference sequence). Trimming left V 8 bases short and J 5 bases short, with 17 bases between. The CDR3 totals 14 residues. The CDR3 loop reads CASRAGVAGDTQYF. The CDR3 DNA reads as TGTGCCAGTCGCGCAGGGGTAGCTGGAGATACGCAGTATTTT.

This chain connects TRBV6-2 or TRBV6-3 to TRBJ2-5; the match to TRBD2 covers 9 bases. CDR1 is MNHEY and CDR2 is SVGEGT in the germline V gene. V shed 0 bases, J shed 4 bases, and the junction held 3 bases outside the gene matches. The length of the CDR3 is 15 residues. The CDR3, as DNA: TGTGCCAGCAGTTACTCGAGACTAGCGGCAGAGACCCAGTACTTC. Its translation: CASSYSRLAAETQYF.

This CDR3 reads CSASRTAPDTQYF. The CDR3 coding sequence is TGCAGTGCCTCGCGGACCGCCCCTGATACGCAGTATTTT. The chain employs TRBV20-1 and TRBJ2-3; D not certain. Germline CDR1 reads DFQATT; CDR2 reads SNEGSKA (reference sequence). The CDR3 extends over 13 amino acids. V was shortened by 6 bases and J by 6 bases, with 16 bases between the two germline ends.

This rearrangement joins TRBV6-6 to TRBJ2-7; TRBD1 aligns across 7 bases. Gene TRBJ2-5 matches the end of the DNA better, so the J call may be wrong. This CDR3 is built from 16 residues. Germline values: CDR1 MNHNY, CDR2 SVGAGI (reference sequence). The CDR3, as DNA: TGTGCCAGCAGTTACCCCACCAACACAGGGGTCGAGACCCAGTACTTC. Translated: CASSYPTNTGVETQYF.

The rearrangement links TRBV2 to TRBJ1-5, with TRBD1 as a possible D gene (5 bases). The V and J ends lost 8 bases and 4 bases respectively, with 15 bases between them. The CDR3 runs 14 residues. Germline CDR1 is SNHLY and CDR2 is FYNNEI. This CDR3 is CASQGGDRNQPQHF. The CDR3 region has the DNA TGTGCCAGCCAGGGCGGGGATCGGAATCAGCCCCAGCATTTT.

The chain employs TRBV11-2 and TRBJ1-5, with D unresolved. The CDR3 has 14 residues. The germline gives CDR1 SGHAT, CDR2 FQNNGV. The V gene lost 2 bases and the J gene lost 0 bases, with 5 bases spanning the gap. CDR3 in DNA: TGTGCCAGCAGCTTAAGAAATAGCAATCAGCCCCAGCATTTT. It specifies CASSLRNSNQPQHF.

V gene TRBV9 combines with J gene TRBJ2-2, with 14 bases identical to TRBD2. The CDR3 loop spans 15 amino acids. The V and J ends lost 4 bases and 6 bases, in that order; junction bases with no gene match: 2. Germline CDR1 and CDR2: SGDLS and YYNGEE. The CDR3 nucleotides are TGTGCCAGCAGCACGGGACTAGCGGGAGCCGGGGAGCTGTTTTTT. It yields the protein CASSTGLAGAGELFF.

This clonotype came up once. The chain employs TRBV4-3 and TRBJ1-5; D call uncertain. Germline V gene data show CDR1 as LGHNA and CDR2 as YSLEER. The CDR3 loop spans 13 amino acids. Between the trimmed V and J ends, which lost 0 bases and 7 bases, there was a span of 7 bases. DNA for the CDR3: TGCGCCAGCAGCCAAGATACCATCCAGCCCCAGCATTTT. It is translated as CASSQDTIQPQHF.

The V gene is TRBV7-9, the J gene TRBJ1-1; 9 positions match TRBD1. The CDR3 spans 15 residues. V was pared by 7 bases and J by 4 bases, with 10 bases of the junction left unmatched. CDR1 is SEHNR, CDR2 FQNEAQ, per germline (reference sequence). The CDR3 DNA is TGTGCCAGCAATACCTGGACAGGGGTTGGCACTGAAGCTTTCTTT. Its translation: CASNTWTGVGTEAFF.

The chain is built from TRBV12-3 or TRBV12-4 and TRBJ1-1; the match to TRBD1 covers 7 bases. The CDR3 contains 11 residues. The V gene end was trimmed by 9 bases and the J gene end by 5 bases; junction bases not matched to a gene: 3. CDR3 residues: CASRQGTEAFF. The CDR3 DNA reads TGTGCCAGTCGACAGGGAACTGAAGCTTTCTTT.

Written as DNA, the CDR3 is TGTGCCAGCAGCTTAAGAGGCGGGAGGGACACCGGGGAGCTGTTTTTT. Residues: CASSLRGGRDTGELFF. This chain joins TRBV7-9 and TRBJ2-2; TRBD2 agrees at 9 bases. J gave up 3 bases and V 2 bases, and 4 bases lay outside the gene matches. This CDR3 is built from 16 residues. Germline V lookup: CDR1 SEHNR, CDR2 FQNEAQ (reference sequence). Using reference TRBV7-9 and TRBJ2-2 for the parts outside the CDR3, the full variable domain is DTGVSQNPRHKITKRGQNVTFRCDPISEHNRLYWYRQTLGQGPEFLTYFQNEAQLEKSRLLSDRFSAERPKGSFSTLEIQRTEQGDSAMYLCASSLRGGRDTGELFFGEGSRLTVL.

This clonotype occurred a few times. This chain links TRBV7-9 with TRBJ2-6; TRBD1 or TRBD2 may be the D gene (5 bases each). This CDR3 spans 14 amino acids. Germline V gene data show CDR1 as SEHNR and CDR2 as FQNEAQ (reference sequence). V lost 9 bases and J 0 bases, leaving 9 bases between the germline ends. Written as DNA, the CDR3 is TGTGCCAGTGGTGGGACCTCTGGGGCCAACGTCCTGACTTTC. Translation: CASGGTSGANVLTF.

V is TRBV7-9 and J is TRBJ2-3; 7 positions agree with TRBD1. The germline CDR1 and CDR2 sequences are SEHNR and FQNEAQ (reference sequence). The CDR3 spans 15 residues. V was pared by 1 base and J by 3 bases, with 4 bases of the junction left unmatched. This CDR3 reads CASSLVGQKTDTQYF. The CDR3 bases are TGTGCCAGCAGCTTAGTGGGACAGAAGACAGATACGCAGTATTTT.

This chain uses TRBV6-4 with TRBJ2-4; D is uncertain. The end of the DNA fits TRBJ2-7 better, so the J call may be wrong. The CDR3 spans 15 residues. The V gene's germline CDR1 is MRHNA and CDR2 SNTAGT. CDR3 DNA: TGTGCCAGCAGTGCTGTTGACCCCCACCTTCACGAGCAGTACTTC. It specifies CASSAVDPHLHEQYF.

The J gene is TRBJ2-7, the V gene TRBV30; 7 nucleotides match TRBD2. Germline V gene data show CDR1 as GTSNPN and CDR2 as SVGIG (reference sequence). This CDR3 comprises 14 residues. V lost 0 bases to trimming and J lost 1 base; unmatched junction nucleotides: 3. DNA of the CDR3: TGTGCCTGGAGTGTACACGGGAGGTCCTACGAGCAGTACTTC. Its protein is CAWSVHGRSYEQYF.

In its sample, this clonotype was seen a few times. The chain combines TRBV20-1 with TRBJ2-6; D tentatively fits TRBD1 or TRBD2 (5 bases each). Germline-derived CDR1 and CDR2 are DFQATT and SNEGSKA (reference sequence). V was pared by 4 bases and J by 2 bases, with 9 bases between. The CDR3 runs 14 residues. The CDR3 nucleotides read TGCAGTGCTAACCCGGGACCTGGGGCCAACGTCCTGACTTTC. Translated: CSANPGPGANVLTF.

As regards this clonotype: One end of the junction is discordant with germline, which a read error may explain. The chain joins TRBV7-2 to TRBJ2-7; possible D gene TRBD2, 5 bases. The CDR3 length is 15 residues. Germline V CDR1 and CDR2: SGHTA, FQGNSA. Here the CDR3 reads CASSPGWRASYEQYF. The CDR3 DNA reads as TGTGCCAGCAGCCCCGGATGGCGGGCCTCCTATGAGCAGTACTTC.

The rearrangement uses TRBV2 and TRBJ2-5, with no clear D. The CDR3 extends over 11 amino acids. Trimming took 6 bases from V and 11 from J, leaving 13 bases between them. Per the germline V gene, CDR1 is SNHLY and CDR2 is FYNNEI. The CDR3 nucleotides read TGTGCCAGCAGAAATATTGATGAGCAGTACTTC. It yields the protein CASRNIDEQYF.

The V and J genes are TRBV6-6 and TRBJ2-3; the match to TRBD2 covers 7 bases. The CDR3 length is 15 residues. The germline CDR1 and CDR2 sequences are MNHNY and SVGAGI (reference sequence). V gave up 2 bases and J gave up 2 bases; unmatched junction bases: 4. As DNA, the CDR3 is TGTGCCAGCAGTTACAAGCGGGACTACACAGATACGCAGTATTTT. Its protein is CASSYKRDYTDTQYF.

DNA of the CDR3: TGTGCCAGCAGTCCTCCAGAGCGGGGGCCTTACTACAATGAGCAGTTCTTC. This encodes CASSPPERGPYYNEQFF. The chain uses TRBV7-9 and TRBJ2-1; 8 positions match TRBD2. With 6 bases clipped from V and 3 bases from J, the junction kept 13 bases outside the gene matches. Germline V gives CDR1 SEHNR, CDR2 FQNEAQ (reference sequence). The CDR3 loop spans 17 amino acids.

This clonotype appeared a few times. The V and J genes are TRBV10-3 and TRBJ2-7; 8 bases are a match to TRBD1. Germline trimming cut 3 bases from V and 3 bases from J; bases unmatched to any gene: 13. The V gene's germline CDR1 is ENHRY and CDR2 SYGVKD. The CDR3 runs 17 residues. Here the CDR3 DNA reads TGTGCCATCAGTGAACGGGACAGGCTTCTAGAGTTCTACGAGCAGTACTTC. It is translated as CAISERDRLLEFYEQYF.

This clonotype was found a few times. The chain recombines TRBV11-2 with TRBJ2-7; D not certain. Germline V gene lookup returns CDR1 SGHAT and CDR2 FQNNGV. This CDR3 contains 13 residues. V lost 2 bases and J 3 bases, leaving 8 bases between the germline ends. CDR3 sequence: CASSLNPIYEQYF. The CDR3 bases are TGTGCCAGCAGCTTAAACCCCATCTACGAGCAGTACTTC.

V gene TRBV10-3 combines with J gene TRBJ1-1; D call uncertain. Germline CDR1 ENHRY, CDR2 SYGVKD. V lost 4 bases, J lost 0 bases, and 6 bases lay in between. The CDR3 sequence is 13 residues long. CDR3 sequence (DNA): TGTGCCATCAGTGGAAAGCTGAACACTGAAGCTTTCTTT. Translated, it gives CAISGKLNTEAFF.

The genes are TRBV5-1 and TRBJ2-1; weak D call: TRBD1 (7 bases). CDR1 is SGHRS and CDR2 is YFSETQ in the germline V gene. The CDR3 has 15 amino acids. The ends were cut back, 5 bases at V and 0 bases at J, with 12 bases in the middle. The CDR3 nucleotides are TGCGCCAGCAGGACCCAGGGGGGCTCCTACAATGAGCAGTTCTTC. Its translation: CASRTQGGSYNEQFF.

This clonotype has only one observation. The junction departs from germline at one end; a sequencing error may be responsible. The chain combines TRBV20-1 with TRBJ2-1, with TRBD2 as a possible D gene (6 bases). This CDR3 is built from 15 residues. Germline CDR1 reads DFQATT; CDR2 reads SNEGSKA (reference sequence). In DNA form, the CDR3 reads TGCAGTGCTAGAGATAATCACCTAGCGACCAATGGGCAGTTCTTC. It translates to CSARDNHLATNGQFF.

The J gene is TRBJ2-5, the V gene TRBV20-1, with D possibly being TRBD1 or TRBD2 (6 bases each). The DNA end lines up better with TRBJ2-7; the J call may be wrong. Germline V CDR1 and CDR2: DFQATT, SNEGSKA (reference sequence). The CDR3 spans 15 residues. The CDR3 region is CSAPGGSTGSSEQYF. In nucleotides, the CDR3 is TGCAGTGCCCCCGGGGGCAGTACGGGGTCTAGCGAGCAGTACTTC.

The chain recombines TRBV27 with TRBJ2-1, with D tentatively TRBD1 (5 bases). In germline, CDR1 is MNHEY, CDR2 SMNVEV (reference sequence). The CDR3 runs to 15 residues. V lost 6 bases to trimming and J lost 7 bases, with 19 bases between them. CDR3 amino acids: CASSRDSLDGNEQFF. The CDR3 DNA reads as TGTGCCAGCAGCCGCGACAGTCTCGACGGGAATGAGCAGTTCTTC.

The rearrangement links TRBV29-1 to TRBJ1-2; 7 bases map to TRBD1. CDR3 length: 15 residues. Losses at the gene ends were 5 bases for V and 8 bases for J; bases not matched to a gene: 17. CDR1 and CDR2 from the germline V gene are SQVTM and ANQGSEA. The CDR3: CSVKPLMQGVVGYTF. In DNA, the CDR3 is TGCAGCGTTAAACCGTTGATGCAGGGGGTGGTCGGCTACACCTTC.

The chain is built from TRBV28 and TRBJ2-5, with unresolved D. This CDR3 region has 12 residues. CDR1 and CDR2 (germline): MDHEN, SYDVKM. The V end lost 8 bases, the J end lost 2 bases, and 9 bases lay between the germline ends. The CDR3 loop is CASDPRQETQYF. DNA of the CDR3: TGTGCCAGCGATCCCCGTCAAGAGACCCAGTACTTC.

The chain is built from TRBV20-1 and TRBJ2-7; D ambiguous. Per the germline V gene, CDR1 is DFQATT and CDR2 is SNEGSKA (reference sequence). CDR3 length: 14 amino acids. Trimming shortened V by 3 bases and J by 0 bases, and 12 bases separated the two germline ends. This chain's CDR3 is CSASPGLISYEQYF. Written as DNA, the CDR3 is TGCAGTGCTAGCCCGGGCCTTATCTCCTACGAGCAGTACTTC.